This TCR beta chain derives from a study of T-cell reconstitution after alpha-beta-depleted transplantation in children (dated by TCRdb to the mid-2010s). General notes on the study: Using TCR repertoire profiling, the study quantitatively followed how T-cell immune reconstitution unfolded in children after TCRalphabeta/CD19-depleted allogeneic hematopoietic cell transplantation.

Explained via the paper, the treatment or condition label denotes: allogeneic hematopoietic cell transplantation with graft depleted of TCRalphabeta T cells and CD19 B cells. Transplant recipients were children who received TCRalphabeta/CD19-depleted allogeneic hematopoietic cell grafts. CDR3 length: 12 amino acids, cysteine to phenylalanine. Just the 36-base CDR3 DNA is kept, in frame starting at base 1. Comment on this clonotype: Its recognized antigen is unknown. No base qualities exist here, and no much larger clone lies one base off it.

Library preparation used PCR. TCRdb names Illumina HiSeq 2500 as the instrument used. TCR libraries were prepared with molecular barcoding, using unique molecular identifiers to normalize TCRbeta repertoire quantification. TCRdb handled the public reads itself, with Q25 trimming in fastp and clone calling in MiXCR, and kept productive beta chains. Records with the same CDR3 protein are collapsed into one entry carrying the most frequent genes and DNA. The sample yields about 310,000 distinct CDR3 sequences; 23% were counted once. Approximately 11% of the sample goes to the ten largest clones. Broader findings and caveats from the paper: In some patients, high TCRbeta diversity at day 60 was attributed to recipient T cells and intrathymic progenitors that had survived conditioning. Apparently early alphabetaT-cell count recovery about two months after transplant reportedly relied on only several hundred rapidly expanded clones derived from non-depleted graft cells. The frequencies of hyperexpanded clones fell over the following months, and after one year, T-cell counts and TCRbeta diversity were mostly attributed to newly produced T cells.

This TCR came from a male patient younger than 18 who had a stem cell transplant for acute lymphoblastic leukemia, so the T cells may come from the graft donor. The sample in question was PBMCs, mostly from graft donor cells, obtained 180 days after TCRalphabeta/CD19-depleted stem cell transplant. The sequence is built from TRBV21-1 and TRBJ1-1; the D call of TRBD1 is as the table states it, not checked on the DNA. TRBV21-1 is a pseudogene segment. This receptor has the CDR3 CASRSQTGEAFF. The DNA sequence is given as TGTGCCAGCCGCAGCCAGACAGGAGAAGCTTTCTTT.